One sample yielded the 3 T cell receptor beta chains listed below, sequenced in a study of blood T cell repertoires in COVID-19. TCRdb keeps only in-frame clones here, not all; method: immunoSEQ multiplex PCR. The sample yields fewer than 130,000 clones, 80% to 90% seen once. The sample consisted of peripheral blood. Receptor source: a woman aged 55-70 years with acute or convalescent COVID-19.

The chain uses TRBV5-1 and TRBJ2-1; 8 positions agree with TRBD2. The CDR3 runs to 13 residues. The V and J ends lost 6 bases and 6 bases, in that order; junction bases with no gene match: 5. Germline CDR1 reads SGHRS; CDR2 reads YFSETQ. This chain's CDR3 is CASMAGGINEQFF. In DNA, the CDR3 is TGCGCCAGCATGGCGGGGGGTATCAATGAGCAGTTCTTC. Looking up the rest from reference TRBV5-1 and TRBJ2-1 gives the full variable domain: KAGVTQTPRYLIKTRGQQVTLSCSPISGHRSVSWYQQTPGQGLQFLFEYFSETQRNKGNFPGRFSGRQFSNSRSEMNVSTLELGDSALYLCASMAGGINEQFFGPGTRLTVL.

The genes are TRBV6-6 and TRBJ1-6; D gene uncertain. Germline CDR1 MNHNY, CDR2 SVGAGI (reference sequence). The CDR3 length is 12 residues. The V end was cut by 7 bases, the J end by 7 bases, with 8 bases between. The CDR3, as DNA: TGTGCCAGCACCCGGTGGAATTCACCCCTCCACTTT. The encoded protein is CASTRWNSPLHF.

CDR3 in amino acids: CASSIQTGVNYGYTF. CDR3 bases: TGTGCCAGTAGTATACAAACAGGGGTTAACTATGGCTACACCTTC. V usage is TRBV19 and J usage is TRBJ1-2, with 7 bases lining up with TRBD1. CDR3 length: 15 residues. Germline V gene data show CDR1 as LNHDA and CDR2 as SQIVND (reference sequence). The V segment lost 2 bases and the J segment 1 base; nucleotides outside the gene matches: 4.